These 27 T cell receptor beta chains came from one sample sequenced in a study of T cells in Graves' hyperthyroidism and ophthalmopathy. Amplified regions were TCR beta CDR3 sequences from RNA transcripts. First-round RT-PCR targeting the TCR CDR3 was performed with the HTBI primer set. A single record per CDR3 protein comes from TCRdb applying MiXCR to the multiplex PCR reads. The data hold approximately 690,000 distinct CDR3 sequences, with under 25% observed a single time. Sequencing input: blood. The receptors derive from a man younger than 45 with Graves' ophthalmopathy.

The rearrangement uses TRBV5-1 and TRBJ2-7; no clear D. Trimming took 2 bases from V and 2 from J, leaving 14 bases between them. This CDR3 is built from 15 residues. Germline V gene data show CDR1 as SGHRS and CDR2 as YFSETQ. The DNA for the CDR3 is TGCGCCAGCAGCTTAGAGTACGGGCCAACCTACGAGCAGTACTTC. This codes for CASSLEYGPTYEQYF.

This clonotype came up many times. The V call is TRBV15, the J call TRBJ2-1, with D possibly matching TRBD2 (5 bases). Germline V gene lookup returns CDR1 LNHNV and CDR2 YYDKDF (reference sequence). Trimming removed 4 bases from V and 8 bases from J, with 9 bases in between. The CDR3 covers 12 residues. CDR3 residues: CATSTDGDEQFF. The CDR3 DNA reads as TGTGCCACCAGCACGGACGGGGATGAGCAGTTCTTC.

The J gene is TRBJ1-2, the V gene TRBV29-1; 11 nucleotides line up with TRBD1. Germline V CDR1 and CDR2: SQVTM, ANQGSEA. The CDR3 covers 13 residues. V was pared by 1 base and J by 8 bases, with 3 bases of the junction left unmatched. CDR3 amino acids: CSVEGTGGSGYTF. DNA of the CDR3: TGCAGCGTTGAAGGGACAGGGGGCTCGGGCTACACCTTC.

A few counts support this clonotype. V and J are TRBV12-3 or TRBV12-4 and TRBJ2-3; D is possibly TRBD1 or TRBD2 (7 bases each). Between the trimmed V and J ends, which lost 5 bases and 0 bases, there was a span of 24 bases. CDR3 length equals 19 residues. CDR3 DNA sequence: TGTGCCAGCAGTGCTTCAGGGGGGGGACTACCATCTAGCACAGATACGCAGTATTTT. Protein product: CASSASGGGLPSSTDTQYF.

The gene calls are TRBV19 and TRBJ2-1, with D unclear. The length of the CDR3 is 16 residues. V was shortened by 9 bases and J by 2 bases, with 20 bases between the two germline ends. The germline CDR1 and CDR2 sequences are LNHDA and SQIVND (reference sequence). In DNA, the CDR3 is TGTGCCAGAAGAATGGAGCTAGAGACGCCCTACAATGAGCAGTTCTTC. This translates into CARRMELETPYNEQFF.

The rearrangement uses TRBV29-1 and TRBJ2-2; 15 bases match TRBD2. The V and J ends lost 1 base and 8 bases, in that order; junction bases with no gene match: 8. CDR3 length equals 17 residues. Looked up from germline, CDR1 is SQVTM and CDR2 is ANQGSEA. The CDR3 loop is CSVEGRTSGRAGGELFF. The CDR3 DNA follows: TGCAGCGTTGAAGGACGGACTAGCGGGAGGGCCGGGGGGGAGCTGTTTTTT.

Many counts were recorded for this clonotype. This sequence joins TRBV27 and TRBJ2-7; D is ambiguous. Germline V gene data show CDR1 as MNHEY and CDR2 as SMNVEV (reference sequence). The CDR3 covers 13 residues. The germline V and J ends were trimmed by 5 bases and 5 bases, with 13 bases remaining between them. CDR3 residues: CASSIRARDEQYF. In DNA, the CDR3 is TGTGCCAGCAGTATCCGGGCCAGAGACGAGCAGTACTTC.

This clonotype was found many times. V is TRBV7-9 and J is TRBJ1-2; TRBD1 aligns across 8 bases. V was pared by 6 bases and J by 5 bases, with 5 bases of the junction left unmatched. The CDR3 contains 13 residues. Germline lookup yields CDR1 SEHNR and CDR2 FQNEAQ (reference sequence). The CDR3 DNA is TGTGCCAGCAGTCCACGGACAGGGTATGGCTACACCTTC. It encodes CASSPRTGYGYTF.

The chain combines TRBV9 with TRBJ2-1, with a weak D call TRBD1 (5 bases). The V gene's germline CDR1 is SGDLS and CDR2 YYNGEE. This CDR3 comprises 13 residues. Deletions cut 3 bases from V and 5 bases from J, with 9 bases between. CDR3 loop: CASSGGGDNEQFF. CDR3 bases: TGTGCCAGCAGCGGGGGCGGAGACAATGAGCAGTTCTTC.

CDR3 in amino acids: CSARGLNYEQYF. In DNA form, the CDR3 reads TGCAGTGCTCGCGGACTTAACTACGAGCAGTACTTC. The chain employs TRBV20-1 and TRBJ2-7, with a weak D call TRBD2 (5 bases). V lost 5 bases and J 3 bases, leaving 11 bases between the germline ends. CDR1 and CDR2 (germline): DFQATT, SNEGSKA (reference sequence). The CDR3 is 12 amino acids.

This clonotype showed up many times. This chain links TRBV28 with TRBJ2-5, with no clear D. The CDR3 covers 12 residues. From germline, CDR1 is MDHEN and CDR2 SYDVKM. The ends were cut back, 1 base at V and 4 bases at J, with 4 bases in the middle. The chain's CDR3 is CASSLYPETQYF. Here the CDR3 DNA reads TGTGCCAGCAGTTTATACCCAGAGACCCAGTACTTC.

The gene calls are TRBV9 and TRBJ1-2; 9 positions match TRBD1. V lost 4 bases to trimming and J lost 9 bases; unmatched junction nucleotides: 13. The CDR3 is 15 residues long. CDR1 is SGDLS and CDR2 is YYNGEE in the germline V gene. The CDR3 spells CASSPHSGTGYSYTF. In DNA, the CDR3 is TGTGCCAGCAGCCCGCACTCCGGGACAGGGTATAGCTACACCTTC.

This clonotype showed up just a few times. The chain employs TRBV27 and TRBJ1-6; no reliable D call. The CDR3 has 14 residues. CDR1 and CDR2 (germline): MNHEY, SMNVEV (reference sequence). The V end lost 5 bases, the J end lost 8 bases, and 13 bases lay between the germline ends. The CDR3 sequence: CASSPLGIDSPLHF. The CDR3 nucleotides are TGTGCCAGCAGTCCTCTCGGTATTGATTCACCCCTCCACTTT.

For the CDR3, the DNA is TGTGCCATCAGTGAGTCAAGAAACGAGCAGTACTTC. Translating gives CAISESRNEQYF. The chain recombines TRBV10-3 with TRBJ2-7; D remains unclear. With 0 bases removed from V and 5 bases from J, the gap between germline ends came to 5 bases. This CDR3 comprises 12 residues. The germline CDR1 and CDR2 sequences are ENHRY and SYGVKD.

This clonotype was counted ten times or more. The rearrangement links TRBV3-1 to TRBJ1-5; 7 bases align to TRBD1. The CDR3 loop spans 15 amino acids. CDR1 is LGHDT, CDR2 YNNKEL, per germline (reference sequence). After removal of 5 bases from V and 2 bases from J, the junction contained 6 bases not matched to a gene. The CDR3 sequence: CASSTSGGGNQPQHF. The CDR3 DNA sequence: TGTGCCAGCAGCACATCAGGGGGGGGCAATCAGCCCCAGCATTTT. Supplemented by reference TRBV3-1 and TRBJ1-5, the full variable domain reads DTAVSQTPKYLVTQMGNDKSIKCEQNLGHDTMYWYKQDSKKFLKIMFSYNNKELIINETVPNRFSPKSPDKAHLNLHINSLELGDSAVYFCASSTSGGGNQPQHFGDGTRLSIL.

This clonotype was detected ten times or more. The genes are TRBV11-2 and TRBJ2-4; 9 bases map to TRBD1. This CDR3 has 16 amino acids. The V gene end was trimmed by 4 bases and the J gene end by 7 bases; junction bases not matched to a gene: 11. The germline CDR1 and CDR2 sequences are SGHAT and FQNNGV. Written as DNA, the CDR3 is TGTGCCAGCAGCTCCCGGGACAGGGAAGAAAGGAACATTCAGTACTTC. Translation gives CASSSRDREERNIQYF.

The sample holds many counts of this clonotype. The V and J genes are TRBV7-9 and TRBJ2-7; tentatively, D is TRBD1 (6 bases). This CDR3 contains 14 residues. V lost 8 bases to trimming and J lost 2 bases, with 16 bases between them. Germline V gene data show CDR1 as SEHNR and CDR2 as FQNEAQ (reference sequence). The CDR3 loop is CASYRSGTPYEQYF. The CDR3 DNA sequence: TGTGCCAGCTACCGATCCGGGACACCCTACGAGCAGTACTTC.

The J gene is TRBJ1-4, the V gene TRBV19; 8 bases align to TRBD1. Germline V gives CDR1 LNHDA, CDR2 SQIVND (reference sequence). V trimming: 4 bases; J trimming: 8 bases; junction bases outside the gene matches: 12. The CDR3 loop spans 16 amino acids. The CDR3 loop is CASSNHQDRGGEKLFF. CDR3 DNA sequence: TGTGCCAGTAGTAATCATCAAGACAGGGGAGGAGAAAAACTGTTTTTT.

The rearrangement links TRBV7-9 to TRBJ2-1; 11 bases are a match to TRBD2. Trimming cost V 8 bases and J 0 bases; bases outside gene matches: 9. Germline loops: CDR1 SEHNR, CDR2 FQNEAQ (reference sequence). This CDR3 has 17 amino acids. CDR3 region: CASRGTSGSLSYNEQFF. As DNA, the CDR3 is TGTGCCAGCCGAGGTACTAGCGGGAGTCTCTCCTACAATGAGCAGTTCTTC.

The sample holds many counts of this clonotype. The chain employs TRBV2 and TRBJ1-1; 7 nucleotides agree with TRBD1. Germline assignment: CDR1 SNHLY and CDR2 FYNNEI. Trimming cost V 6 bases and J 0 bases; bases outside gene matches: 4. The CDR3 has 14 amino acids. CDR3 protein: CASRDRFMNTEAFF. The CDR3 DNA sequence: TGTGCCAGCAGGGACAGGTTCATGAACACTGAAGCTTTCTTT.

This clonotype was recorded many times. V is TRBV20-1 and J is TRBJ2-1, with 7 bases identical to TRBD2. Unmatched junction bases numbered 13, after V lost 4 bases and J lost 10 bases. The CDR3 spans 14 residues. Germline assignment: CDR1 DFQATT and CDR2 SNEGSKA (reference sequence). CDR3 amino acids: CSAKGLLLKGEQFF. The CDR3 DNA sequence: TGCAGTGCTAAGGGACTACTTCTCAAGGGGGAGCAGTTCTTC.

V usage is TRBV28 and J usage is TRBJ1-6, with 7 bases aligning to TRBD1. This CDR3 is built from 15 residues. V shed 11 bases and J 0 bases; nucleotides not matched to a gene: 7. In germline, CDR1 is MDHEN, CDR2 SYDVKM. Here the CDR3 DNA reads TGTGCCGGACGGACAGGTAGCTCCTATAATTCACCCCTCCACTTT. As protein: CAGRTGSSYNSPLHF.

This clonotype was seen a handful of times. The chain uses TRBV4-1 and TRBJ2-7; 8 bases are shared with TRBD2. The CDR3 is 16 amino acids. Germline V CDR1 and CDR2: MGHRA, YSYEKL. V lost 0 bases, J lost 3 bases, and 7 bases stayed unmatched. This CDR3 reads CASSQDQSGRGYEQYF. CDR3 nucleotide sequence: TGCGCCAGCAGCCAAGATCAGAGCGGGAGAGGCTACGAGCAGTACTTC.

This CDR3 reads CASSPQAGTASLEQYF. The CDR3 DNA reads TGTGCCAGCAGCCCACAAGCCGGGACCGCATCCCTCGAGCAGTACTTC. The rearrangement joins TRBV7-8 to TRBJ2-7, with D perhaps being TRBD1 or TRBD2 (5 bases each). Deletions cut 5 bases from V and 6 bases from J, with 23 bases between. Germline CDR1 reads SGHVS; CDR2 reads FQNEAQ. The CDR3 is made up of 16 amino acids.

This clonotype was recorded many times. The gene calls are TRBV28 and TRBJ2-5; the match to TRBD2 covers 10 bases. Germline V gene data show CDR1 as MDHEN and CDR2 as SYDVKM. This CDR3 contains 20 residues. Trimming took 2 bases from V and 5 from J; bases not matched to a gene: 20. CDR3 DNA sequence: TGTGCCAGCAGTTTAAACCCCCTCGGAGAGCTAGCGGGAGTGCGGGAGACCCAGTACTTC. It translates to CASSLNPLGELAGVRETQYF.

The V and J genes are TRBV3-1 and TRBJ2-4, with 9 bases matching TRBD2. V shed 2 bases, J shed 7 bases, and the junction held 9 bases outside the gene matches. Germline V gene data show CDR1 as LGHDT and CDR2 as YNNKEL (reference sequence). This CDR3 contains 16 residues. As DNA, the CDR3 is TGTGCCAGCAGCCAACCCCAGACTAGCGGAGGGAACATTCAGTACTTC. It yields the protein CASSQPQTSGGNIQYF.

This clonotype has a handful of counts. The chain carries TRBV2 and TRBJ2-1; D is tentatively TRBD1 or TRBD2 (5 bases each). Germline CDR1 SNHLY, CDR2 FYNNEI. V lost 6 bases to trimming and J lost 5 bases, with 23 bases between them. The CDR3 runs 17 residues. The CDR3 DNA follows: TGTGCCAGCAGATGGAGACAGCCGCCTCTGAGGGACAATGAGCAGTTCTTC. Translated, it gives CASRWRQPPLRDNEQFF.